This T cell receptor beta chain was retrieved from a study of blood T cell repertoires in COVID-19. Overall study: Samples of COVID-19 (acute and convalescent) were obtained from the United States, Italy and Spain. In each case, the material was cDNA or gDNA derived from T cells, B-cell-depleted T cells, or PBMCs.

There are 21 residues in the CDR3. V was clipped by 0 bases and J by 1 base, with 27 bases between them. Original data processing: Amplifying reference gene primers gave estimates of nucleated cell counts. Sequenced by immunoSEQ multiplex PCR; TCRdb stores in-frame clones only, minus some. The V and J calls and clone size come from that table; D and trimming were worked out from the DNA. This table holds about 83,000 clones, approximately 78% found once. The chain has TRBV23-1 and TRBJ1-1; a possible D gene is TRBD1 (6 bases). TRBV23-1 is annotated as an ORF whose role is uncertain. The source is a woman over 75 with acute or convalescent COVID-19. Material for sequencing was peripheral blood. CDR3 nucleotide sequence: TGCGCCAGCAGTCAATCCCCATTAAAATCAGGGGCCCCCCGAACGAACACTGAAGCTTTCTTT. As protein: CASSQSPLKSGAPRTNTEAFF.